This T cell receptor (beta chain) was observed in a study of blood T cells in healthy people across ages. This clonotype was counted only a few times. Its target is unknown. V trimming: 5 bases; J trimming: 9 bases; junction bases outside the gene matches: 3. Germline CDR1 reads SGHTA; CDR2 reads FQGTGA. The CDR3 is 14 residues long. Points from the study as a whole: Measured against age, TCR beta diversity per million T cells decreased in a roughly linear manner. Conclusively comparing naive with antigen-experienced cells was impossible with unsorted PBMCs.

Then a second PCR, running about 6 to 12 cycles, was carried out with a sample-barcoded 5' primer and a J-beta primer mix. Sequencing of every sample gave 2.5 million or more CDR3-containing paired-end reads. MiXCR, applied by TCRdb to the 5' RACE reads, yields one record per CDR3 protein. The sample carries about 730,000 distinct CDR3 sequences, roughly 43% recorded once. Isolation per sample recovered at least 6.5 million PBMCs. The origin of this receptor is a woman aged 55-69 years in good health. The J gene is TRBJ2-1, the V gene TRBV7-3; 14 bases are a match to TRBD2. The sample comprised blood. For the CDR3, the DNA is TGTGCCAGCAGCCCCGGGACTAGCGGGGGTGAGCAGTTCTTC. Translation: CASSPGTSGGEQFF.